The next 25 T cell receptor beta chains were all read from a single sample in a study of blood T cell repertoires in COVID-19 (dated by TCRdb to about 2020). Libraries were prepared through the immunoSEQ multiplex PCR assay. What TCRdb holds here is the immuneACCESS table cut down to in-frame rearrangements. Part of the clones is not present; checked against another copy, under half of the missing clones reflect an unresolved V gene, and the others are unexplained. Across this sample there are 250,000 to 300,000 clones, with around 78% seen only once. Of the sample, around 4.5% is held by the ten largest clones. The sequencing input was peripheral blood. Every receptor here comes from a man aged 55-75 years who had recovered from COVID-19.

This chain links TRBV9 with TRBJ2-3; 14 nucleotides align to TRBD2. This CDR3 is 18 amino acids long. J gave up 6 bases and V 2 bases, and 11 bases lay outside the gene matches. In germline, CDR1 is SGDLS, CDR2 YYNGEE. The CDR3, as DNA: TGTGCCAGCAGCGTGAGGACTAGCGGGAGGCAGCGCGGGGATACGCAGTATTTT. As protein: CASSVRTSGRQRGDTQYF.

This clone was found a few times. V gene TRBV9 combines with J gene TRBJ2-2; 9 positions agree with TRBD2. The CDR3 is 15 amino acids. V was pared by 5 bases and J by 4 bases, with 6 bases of the junction left unmatched. Germline V gene data show CDR1 as SGDLS and CDR2 as YYNGEE. CDR3 region: CASREKTSGTGELFF. CDR3 coding DNA: TGTGCCAGCAGAGAAAAGACTAGCGGCACCGGGGAGCTGTTTTTT. The full variable domain, rest sourced from reference TRBV9 and TRBJ2-2, is DSGVTQTPKHLITATGQRVTLRCSPRSGDLSVYWYQQSLDQGLQFLIQYYNGEERAKGNILERFSAQQFPDLHSELNLSSLELGDSALYFCASREKTSGTGELFFGEGSRLTVL.

Note on this clone: Other nucleotide sequences in the sample specify the same CDR3. This sequence joins TRBV29-1 and TRBJ1-2; D might be TRBD1 (5 bases). Trimming shortened V by 2 bases and J by 4 bases, and 8 bases separated the two germline ends. CDR1 is SQVTM and CDR2 is ANQGSEA in the germline V gene. The length of the CDR3 is 12 residues. CDR3 region: CSVERGSYGYTF. Written as DNA, the CDR3 is TGCAGCGTTGAAAGGGGATCCTATGGCTACACCTTC.

The count of this clone is one. The chain employs TRBV11-3 and TRBJ2-5; 11 bases line up with TRBD2. Trimming cost V 1 base and J 2 bases; bases outside gene matches: 6. The CDR3 extends over 17 amino acids. From germline, CDR1 is SGHNT and CDR2 YENEEA. CDR3 sequence reads: CASSLAGLAGGQETQYF. The CDR3 nucleotides read TGTGCCAGCAGCTTAGCTGGGCTAGCGGGGGGACAAGAGACCCAGTACTTC.

V usage is TRBV5-8 and J usage is TRBJ1-5; a possible D gene is TRBD1 (5 bases). Germline values: CDR1 SGHTS, CDR2 YDEGEE. V dropped 0 bases and J dropped 4 bases, with 14 bases sitting between them. The CDR3 is made up of 16 amino acids. The chain's CDR3 is CASSLEGASLNQPQHF. The CDR3, as DNA: TGTGCCAGCAGCTTGGAAGGGGCATCCTTAAATCAGCCCCAGCATTTT.

The chain is built from TRBV5-6 and TRBJ2-1; 7 nucleotides match TRBD2. The germline V gene encodes CDR1 SGHDT and CDR2 YYEEEE. Trimming cost V 3 bases and J 0 bases; bases outside gene matches: 6. The CDR3 runs to 16 residues. The CDR3 loop is CASSWRAGSSYNEQFF. DNA for the CDR3: TGTGCCAGCAGCTGGAGAGCGGGAAGCTCCTACAATGAGCAGTTCTTC.

The chain employs TRBV28 and TRBJ1-6, with unresolved D. V was cut by 7 bases and J by 0 bases, with 19 bases left in between. Germline-derived CDR1 and CDR2 are MDHEN and SYDVKM. There are 18 residues in the CDR3. CDR3 nucleotide sequence: TGTGCCAGCACCCTCATGAGGATTTCAAGCTCCTATAATTCACCCCTCCACTTT. It specifies CASTLMRISSSYNSPLHF.

This sequence joins TRBV11-2 and TRBJ1-2; TRBD1 aligns across 7 bases. Trimming took 5 bases from V and 0 from J; bases not matched to a gene: 3. Germline V gene lookup returns CDR1 SGHAT and CDR2 FQNNGV. The CDR3 extends over 14 amino acids. The DNA for the CDR3 is TGTGCCAGCAGCCGGGACAGAGCTAACTATGGCTACACCTTC. As protein: CASSRDRANYGYTF.

The rearrangement joins TRBV10-3 to TRBJ2-3; D not resolved. The germline V gene has CDR1 ENHRY and CDR2 SYGVKD. The CDR3 extends over 13 amino acids. Trimming took off 10 bases at V and 4 bases at J, with 15 bases between the two ends. The CDR3 region has the DNA TGTGCCACCCGTGGTGGAGACGCAGATACGCAGTATTTT. Its protein is CATRGGDADTQYF.

The sample holds one count of this clone. V and J are TRBV6-1 and TRBJ2-3; 8 bases match TRBD1. V lost 0 bases and J lost 9; bases outside the gene matches: 2. CDR1 MNHNS and CDR2 SASEGT come from the germline V gene. This CDR3 comprises 13 residues. CDR3 bases: TGTGCCAGCAGTGAAGCTCCAGGGGGCACGCAGTATTTT. Its protein product is CASSEAPGGTQYF.

The rearrangement joins TRBV15 to TRBJ2-7; D unresolved. The V end lost 0 bases, the J end lost 9 bases, and 12 bases lay between the germline ends. Germline V gives CDR1 LNHNV, CDR2 YYDKDF (reference sequence). CDR3 size: 13 residues. CDR3 sequence: CATSRDQVTGQYF. The CDR3 DNA is TGTGCCACCAGCAGAGATCAAGTAACCGGGCAGTACTTC.

The chain carries TRBV4-2 and TRBJ2-7, with 11 nucleotides matching TRBD2. This CDR3 comprises 16 residues. Per germline, CDR1 LGHNA and CDR2 YNFKEQ. Trimming at V came to 0 bases and at J to 3 bases, leaving 4 bases not matched to a gene. CDR3 bases: TGTGCCAGCAGCCAAGATAGTACTAGCGGGAGCTACGAGCAGTACTTC. Translated: CASSQDSTSGSYEQYF.

The chain has TRBV28 and TRBJ1-2; weak D call: TRBD1 (5 bases). This CDR3 has 14 residues. Germline V lookup: CDR1 MDHEN, CDR2 SYDVKM. V shed 6 bases and J shed 4 bases, with 15 bases lying between them. The CDR3 DNA reads as TGTGCCAGCAGCCCACTCAGGGCGGCCTATGGCTACACCTTC. Amino acids: CASSPLRAAYGYTF.

The chain has TRBV5-1 and TRBJ2-3; weak D call: TRBD2 (6 bases). Per germline, CDR1 SGHRS and CDR2 YFSETQ. The CDR3 totals 14 residues. V shed 10 bases and J shed 4 bases, with 19 bases lying between them. The chain's CDR3 is CAGFGGLRADTQYF. As DNA, the CDR3 is TGCGCCGGGTTTGGGGGGTTACGCGCAGATACGCAGTATTTT. The whole variable domain, filled in from reference TRBV5-1 and TRBJ2-3, reads KAGVTQTPRYLIKTRGQQVTLSCSPISGHRSVSWYQQTPGQGLQFLFEYFSETQRNKGNFPGRFSGRQFSNSRSEMNVSTLELGDSALYLCAGFGGLRADTQYFGPGTRLTVL.

CDR3 protein: CASSGTDQPQHF. CDR3 DNA sequence: TGTGCCAGCAGTGGGACAGATCAGCCCCAGCATTTT. The chain employs TRBV28 and TRBJ1-5, with 7 positions matching TRBD1. Germline CDR1 is MDHEN and CDR2 is SYDVKM. The CDR3 extends over 12 amino acids. Trimming took 5 bases from V and 5 from J; bases not matched to a gene: 0.

The CDR3: CASSRSGLYEQYF. CDR3 bases: TGTGCCAGCAGCAGGAGCGGTCTCTACGAGCAGTACTTC. The rearrangement links TRBV21-1 to TRBJ2-7; TRBD2 is taken as the D call from the table, unchecked against the DNA. TRBV21-1 is termed a pseudogene. The CDR3 contains 13 residues.

This chain uses TRBV5-4 with TRBJ2-3; maybe TRBD2 (5 bases). Germline loops: CDR1 SGHNT, CDR2 YYREEE (reference sequence). Trimming left V 1 base short and J 1 base short, with 19 bases between. This CDR3 region has 18 residues. As DNA, the CDR3 is TGTGCCAGCAGCTTGTTTGGCCCGGGAAAGGGTGGCACAGATACGCAGTATTTT. It translates to CASSLFGPGKGGTDTQYF.

The V call is TRBV7-2, the J call TRBJ1-1; possible D gene TRBD1, 5 bases. Germline V CDR1 and CDR2: SGHTA, FQGNSA. V was pared by 1 base and J by 4 bases, with 10 bases between. CDR3 size: 14 residues. CDR3 DNA: TGTGCCAGCAGCTTAGGCAGGGAAGGCACTGAAGCTTTCTTT. It encodes CASSLGREGTEAFF.

V and J are TRBV6-5 and TRBJ1-6; D remains ambiguous. Germline lookup yields CDR1 MNHEY and CDR2 SVGAGI. V lost 2 bases, J lost 7 bases, and 3 bases lay in between. The CDR3 loop spans 12 amino acids. The DNA for the CDR3 is TGTGCCAGCAGTTACCAGAATTCACCCCTCCACTTT. Translated, it gives CASSYQNSPLHF.

The rearrangement links TRBV7-2 to TRBJ2-7; a weak D match, TRBD1 (5 bases). Germline V gene sequence: CDR1 SGHTA, CDR2 FQGNSA. Between the trimmed V and J ends, which lost 1 base and 1 base, there was a span of 8 bases. The CDR3 sequence is 14 residues long. The CDR3 is CASSLVDTSYEQYF. The CDR3 nucleotides are TGTGCCAGCAGCTTAGTGGACACTTCCTACGAGCAGTACTTC.

This clone was seen repeatedly, ten times or more. This rearrangement joins TRBV11-2 to TRBJ1-1; D gene ambiguous. V gave up 2 bases and J gave up 0 bases, with 7 bases separating them. The germline gives CDR1 SGHAT, CDR2 FQNNGV. This CDR3 spans 14 amino acids. CDR3 sequence (DNA): TGTGCCAGCAGCTTAACAGATTTGAACACTGAAGCTTTCTTT. Its translation: CASSLTDLNTEAFF.

The chain joins TRBV6-4 to TRBJ1-1; 9 bases line up with TRBD1. The CDR3 loop spans 16 amino acids. After removal of 1 base from V and 5 bases from J, the junction contained 8 bases not matched to a gene. Looked up from germline, CDR1 is MRHNA and CDR2 is SNTAGT. The CDR3 sequence: CASSDWNRGQKTEAFF. CDR3 DNA sequence: TGTGCCAGCAGTGACTGGAACAGGGGGCAGAAGACTGAAGCTTTCTTT.

This rearrangement joins TRBV5-1 to TRBJ2-3; 10 positions agree with TRBD2. The V segment lost 3 bases and the J segment 2 bases; nucleotides outside the gene matches: 6. This CDR3 is 16 amino acids long. Germline assignment: CDR1 SGHRS and CDR2 YFSETQ. CDR3 sequence (DNA): TGCGCCAGCAGCTCGCGGACTAGCGGAGACACAGATACGCAGTATTTT. It yields the protein CASSSRTSGDTDTQYF.

V and J are TRBV6-2 or TRBV6-3 and TRBJ1-1, with D hard to call. V dropped 0 bases and J dropped 1 base, with 18 bases sitting between them. The CDR3 covers 18 residues. CDR1 and CDR2 from the germline V gene are MNHEY and SVGEGT. In DNA, the CDR3 is TGTGCCAGCAGTTACTCGTCGGAGGTCCCCGCACGGAACACTGAAGCTTTCTTT. The encoded protein is CASSYSSEVPARNTEAFF.

The chain links TRBV7-8 to TRBJ1-6; 7 nucleotides agree with TRBD1. CDR1 is SGHVS, CDR2 FQNEAQ, per germline. V shed 5 bases and J 9 bases; nucleotides not matched to a gene: 19. The CDR3 runs to 18 residues. The CDR3 nucleotides read TGTGCCAGCAGCCTCACCCAACCAACAGGGGTTGGTCGTTCACCCCTCCACTTT. This codes for CASSLTQPTGVGRSPLHF. The entire variable domain, with the rest obtained from reference TRBV7-8 and TRBJ1-6, is as follows: GAGVSQSPRYKVAKRGQDVALRCDPISGHVSLFWYQQALGQGPEFLTYFQNEAQLDKSGLPSDRFFAERPEGSVSTLKIQRTQQEDSAVYLCASSLTQPTGVGRSPLHFGNGTRLTVT.